This section outlines one T cell receptor beta chain sequence together with its context. Its antigen is as yet unknown. This specimen comes from a study of T cell responses to AZD1222 COVID-19 vaccine. Study-wide results and caveats: Baseline seropositivity characterized only a handful of AZD1222 recipients. There were mostly white British donors and more females than males, and clonal diversity was possibly underestimated. Sampled repertoires all dated from after the peak T cell response.

The CDR3 totals 16 residues. Germline-derived CDR1 and CDR2 are MDHEN and SYDVKM. V shed 3 bases, J shed 5 bases, and the junction held 9 bases outside the gene matches. The assay was immunoSEQ multiplex PCR, and TCRdb's table has in-frame clones only and misses some. The sample holds 150,000 to 200,000 clones, about 89% seen once. The receptor was isolated from an adult in good health. This sequence joins TRBV28 and TRBJ2-2; 7 bases map to TRBD1. The source was peripheral blood, collected on day 0 of AZD1222 vaccination. CDR3 region: CASSFGRDSRTGELFF. DNA for the CDR3: TGTGCCAGCAGTTTCGGCCGGGACAGTAGGACCGGGGAGCTGTTTTTT.